These 21 T cell receptor beta chains originate from one sample sequenced in a study of T cell responses to AZD1222 COVID-19 vaccine. Some clones are missing from TCRdb's copy, which holds only in-frame ones; the method was immunoSEQ multiplex PCR. The profile shows 130,000 to 150,000 clones, approximately 90% of them singletons. Sequences were derived from peripheral blood, sampled on day 0 of AZD1222 vaccination. Receptors were obtained from an adult in good health.

The chain employs TRBV7-9 and TRBJ1-2, with no clear D. V dropped 1 base and J dropped 6 bases, with 12 bases sitting between them. CDR3 length: 14 amino acids. The V gene's germline CDR1 is SEHNR and CDR2 FQNEAQ (reference sequence). The CDR3 spells CASSLDAGWDGYTF. In DNA form, the CDR3 reads TGTGCCAGCAGCTTAGATGCGGGATGGGATGGCTACACCTTC. The variable domain in full, completed from reference TRBV7-9 and TRBJ1-2, reads DTGVSQNPRHKITKRGQNVTFRCDPISEHNRLYWYRQTLGQGPEFLTYFQNEAQLEKSRLLSDRFSAERPKGSFSTLEIQRTEQGDSAMYLCASSLDAGWDGYTFGSGTRLTVV.

The chain has TRBV12-3 or TRBV12-4 and TRBJ2-5, with D possibly matching TRBD2 (5 bases). The CDR3 length is 13 residues. V lost 3 bases and J lost 3, with 8 bases in between. The chain's CDR3 is CASSFIGEETQYF. The DNA of the CDR3 is TGTGCCAGCAGTTTTATCGGGGAAGAGACCCAGTACTTC.

This clone was picked up one time. The V and J genes are TRBV5-1 and TRBJ2-7; D is possibly TRBD1 (5 bases). Trimming removed 4 bases from V and 2 bases from J, with 10 bases in between. Germline V gene lookup returns CDR1 SGHRS and CDR2 YFSETQ. This CDR3 is 13 amino acids long. The CDR3 bases are TGCGCCAGCAGCCGAGACAGCCCCTACGAGCAGTACTTC. As protein: CASSRDSPYEQYF.

This sequence joins TRBV3-1 (or the pseudogene TRBV3-2) and TRBJ1-3; the D gene is possibly TRBD1 (6 bases). Germline values: CDR1 LGHDT, CDR2 YNNKEL (reference sequence). V gave up 5 bases and J gave up 3 bases, with 14 bases separating them. This CDR3 region has 15 residues. The CDR3 sequence is CASSWGTRGGNTIYF. The CDR3 bases are TGTGCCAGCAGCTGGGGGACCAGGGGTGGAAACACCATATATTTT.

The rearrangement links TRBV6-5 to TRBJ1-2, with TRBD1 identical over 9 bases. The CDR3 contains 12 residues. The J segment lost 8 bases and the V segment lost 4 bases, leaving 2 bases of the junction unmatched. Germline V lookup: CDR1 MNHEY, CDR2 SVGAGI. CDR3 bases: TGTGCCAGCAGTTGGGACAGGGTCGGCTACACCTTC. The encoded protein is CASSWDRVGYTF.

This clone occurred a few times. A junction end diverges from the germline sequence, so it may reflect a read error. The chain recombines TRBV2 with TRBJ1-2; 9 nucleotides align to TRBD1. The CDR3 covers 15 residues. Germline V CDR1 and CDR2: SNHLY, FYNNEI. CDR3 in DNA: TGTGCCAGCACTGAAATCCGGGACAGGGCGTCTGGCTACACCTTC. It codes for CASTEIRDRASGYTF.

The chain carries TRBV9 and TRBJ1-1, with D hard to call. Germline V lookup: CDR1 SGDLS, CDR2 YYNGEE. Between the trimmed V and J ends, which lost 4 bases and 0 bases, there was a span of 10 bases. The CDR3 has 14 residues. CDR3 DNA sequence: TGTGCCAGCAGCCCATCTAGACTGAACACTGAAGCTTTCTTT. Its translation is CASSPSRLNTEAFF.

V and J are TRBV7-8 and TRBJ2-7, with 9 positions matching TRBD1. Germline V CDR1 and CDR2: SGHVS, FQNEAQ. V lost 4 bases, J lost 4 bases, and 11 bases stayed unmatched. CDR3 size: 16 residues. The CDR3 protein is CASSWDRVLSGYEQYF. The CDR3 nucleotides read TGTGCCAGCAGCTGGGACAGGGTTCTAAGTGGGTACGAGCAGTACTTC.

This chain uses TRBV9 with TRBJ1-6, with D possibly TRBD1 on 5 matching bases. Trimming stripped 3 bases from V and 13 bases from J, with 14 bases between. This CDR3 spans 13 amino acids. Germline CDR1 and CDR2: SGDLS and YYNGEE. CDR3 sequence: CASSGGTWGPLHF. The CDR3 DNA reads as TGTGCCAGCAGCGGCGGGACCTGGGGTCCCCTCCACTTT.

This rearrangement joins TRBV19 to TRBJ2-2, with 8 bases identical to TRBD2. The CDR3 is 14 residues long. Germline lookup yields CDR1 LNHDA and CDR2 SQIVND (reference sequence). V shed 8 bases, J shed 4 bases, and the junction held 6 bases outside the gene matches. Written as DNA, the CDR3 is TGTGCCAGTCTCCCCCGGGAGGGCACCGGGGAGCTGTTTTTT. Translating gives CASLPREGTGELFF.

The gene calls are TRBV5-6 and TRBJ1-2; 7 bases align to TRBD1. Germline CDR1 and CDR2: SGHDT and YYEEEE. With 2 bases clipped from V and 10 bases from J, the junction kept 8 bases outside the gene matches. The CDR3 runs to 13 residues. The CDR3, as DNA: TGTGCCAGCAGCTTAGGAACAGGGGCCTTCTACACCTTC. Its translation is CASSLGTGAFYTF.

V gene TRBV7-8 combines with J gene TRBJ2-1; 10 bases align to TRBD2. CDR3 length equals 15 residues. V lost 3 bases, J lost 8 bases, and 7 bases stayed unmatched. Germline V lookup: CDR1 SGHVS, CDR2 FQNEAQ. CDR3: CASSLGGTSVHEQFF. The CDR3 DNA reads TGTGCCAGCAGCTTGGGTGGGACTAGCGTCCATGAGCAGTTCTTC.

This chain joins TRBV13 and TRBJ1-3; D gene unclear. CDR1 and CDR2 (germline): PRHDT, FYEKMQ (reference sequence). CDR3 length: 15 residues. V was shortened by 5 bases and J by 3 bases, with 14 bases between the two germline ends. CDR3 protein: CASSPTLGGGNTIYF. The DNA of the CDR3 is TGTGCCAGCAGCCCCACCCTTGGCGGTGGAAACACCATATATTTT.

This sequence joins TRBV4-3 and TRBJ1-5; D is perhaps TRBD1 (6 bases). The V end lost 2 bases, the J end lost 0 bases, and 14 bases lay between the germline ends. The germline CDR1 and CDR2 sequences are LGHNA and YSLEER. The CDR3 totals 17 residues. CDR3 in DNA: TGCGCCAGCAGCCAAAGCGACAGGCCCTATAGCAATCAGCCCCAGCATTTT. It specifies CASSQSDRPYSNQPQHF.

The chain recombines TRBV7-3 with TRBJ2-2; a possible D gene is TRBD2 (6 bases). Trimming left V 7 bases short and J 7 bases short, with 16 bases between. In germline, CDR1 is SGHTA, CDR2 FQGTGA. This CDR3 contains 14 residues. This chain's CDR3 is CASTTTRGSGELFF. The DNA of the CDR3 is TGTGCCAGCACCACGACTAGGGGCAGCGGGGAGCTGTTTTTT.

The chain recombines TRBV7-8 with TRBJ1-2, with TRBD1 matching 9 bases. V trimming: 5 bases; J trimming: 4 bases; junction bases outside the gene matches: 11. Germline assignment: CDR1 SGHVS and CDR2 FQNEAQ. This CDR3 has 16 amino acids. This chain's CDR3 is CASSPTRPGQGYGYTF. In DNA, the CDR3 is TGTGCCAGCAGCCCAACTCGACCGGGACAGGGCTATGGCTACACCTTC.

The J gene is TRBJ1-6, the V gene TRBV28; D remains ambiguous. V lost 6 bases and J 6 bases, leaving 18 bases between the germline ends. CDR1 and CDR2 (germline): MDHEN, SYDVKM. The CDR3 runs 16 residues. The chain's CDR3 is CASSLGLGGGNSPLHF. CDR3 coding DNA: TGTGCCAGCAGCCTCGGTCTCGGAGGAGGTAATTCACCCCTCCACTTT.

The rearrangement links TRBV9 to TRBJ1-2, with 8 bases that match TRBD1. The CDR3 is 14 amino acids. Per the germline V gene, CDR1 is SGDLS and CDR2 is YYNGEE. J was trimmed by 6 bases and V by 0 bases; bases with no gene match: 4. CDR3 DNA sequence: TGTGCCAGCAGCGTAGACCAGGGGGCAAATGGCTACACCTTC. Its protein product is CASSVDQGANGYTF.

The gene calls are TRBV4-1 and TRBJ2-3; 11 bases fit TRBD2. The CDR3 length is 17 residues. The V segment lost 4 bases and the J segment 0 bases; nucleotides outside the gene matches: 6. Germline CDR1 is MGHRA and CDR2 is YSYEKL. In DNA form, the CDR3 reads TGCGCCAGCAGCCCGTCCGGGACTAGCGGAAGCACAGATACGCAGTATTTT. This gives the protein CASSPSGTSGSTDTQYF.

This chain connects TRBV7-5 to TRBJ2-7; the D call in the table, TRBD2, was not verified against the DNA. TRBV7-5 is tagged as a pseudogene. The CDR3 length is 15 residues. The CDR3 spells CVRSLWERATKGQYF. CDR3 nucleotide sequence: TGTGTCAGAAGCTTATGGGAGCGGGCCACTAAGGGGCAGTACTTC.

This clone was seen just once. This rearrangement joins TRBV7-2 to TRBJ2-5; 13 nucleotides line up with TRBD2. CDR3 size: 17 residues. Germline assignment: CDR1 SGHTA and CDR2 FQGNSA. V trimming: 1 base; J trimming: 4 bases; junction bases outside the gene matches: 6. CDR3 protein: CASSLDGLAGARETQYF. For the CDR3, the DNA is TGTGCCAGCAGCTTAGACGGACTAGCGGGAGCCCGAGAGACCCAGTACTTC.